This entry lists 26 T cell receptor beta chains sequenced from one sample in a study of blood T cell repertoires in COVID-19. Only in-frame clones appear in the TCRdb table, and some are missing; sequencing was by immunoSEQ multiplex PCR. The repertoire holds 140,000 or so clones, about 83% seen once, with over 8.5% in the top ten. Sequenced: peripheral blood. These receptors were collected from a woman in her fifties or sixties with active or convalescent COVID-19.

This sequence joins TRBV3-1 (or the pseudogene TRBV3-2) and TRBJ2-3, with D possibly TRBD2 on 5 matching bases. The CDR3 is made up of 16 amino acids. V lost 0 bases and J lost 2, with 12 bases in between. CDR1 and CDR2 (germline): LGHDT, YNNKEL (reference sequence). The CDR3 sequence: CASSQDLPADTDTQYF. For the CDR3, the DNA is TGTGCCAGCAGCCAAGATCTCCCAGCGGACACAGATACGCAGTATTTT.

In this sample, this clone turned up once. The chain is built from TRBV10-3 and TRBJ1-2; 10 bases line up with TRBD1. The trim removed 5 bases at V and 4 bases at J, leaving 10 bases unmatched. The CDR3 sequence is 16 residues long. Germline assignment: CDR1 ENHRY and CDR2 SYGVKD. The CDR3 is CAISTDRGQGSYGYTF. CDR3 in DNA: TGTGCCATCAGTACTGACAGGGGGCAAGGATCCTATGGCTACACCTTC.

This chain links TRBV7-9 with TRBJ2-7; 10 nucleotides agree with TRBD2. The trim removed 4 bases at V and 2 bases at J, leaving 5 bases unmatched. Germline-derived CDR1 and CDR2 are SEHNR and FQNEAQ (reference sequence). The CDR3 totals 15 residues. The CDR3 DNA sequence: TGTGCCAGCAGCTCTATAGCGGGGGGTCCCTACGAGCAGTACTTC. This encodes CASSSIAGGPYEQYF.

The rearrangement joins TRBV6-2 or TRBV6-3 to TRBJ2-7; TRBD1 matches at 7 bases. Germline CDR1 is MNHEY and CDR2 is SVGEGT. This CDR3 has 13 residues. Germline trimming cut 4 bases from V and 3 bases from J; bases unmatched to any gene: 3. In nucleotides, the CDR3 is TGTGCCAGCAGTTTTTCAGGGGGCTACGAGCAGTACTTC. This sequence encodes CASSFSGGYEQYF.

This clone was observed a single time. The CDR3 sequence is CSVGTGDGYTF. CDR3 nucleotide sequence: TGCAGCGTTGGGACAGGGGATGGCTACACCTTC. V and J are TRBV29-1 and TRBJ1-2; 9 bases map to TRBD1. V was pared by 4 bases and J by 6 bases, with 0 bases of the junction left unmatched. The CDR3 covers 11 residues. The germline CDR1 and CDR2 sequences are SQVTM and ANQGSEA.

The rearrangement joins TRBV27 to TRBJ2-6; no definite D call. Trimming pared 3 bases from V and 0 bases from J, leaving 15 bases between. This CDR3 contains 18 residues. Germline CDR1 MNHEY, CDR2 SMNVEV (reference sequence). The DNA of the CDR3 is TGTGCCAGCAGTTTCAGTGGGTTCCCGGGCTCTGGGGCCAACGTCCTGACTTTC. It yields the protein CASSFSGFPGSGANVLTF.

The CDR3 is CASSYADYGYTF. The CDR3 bases are TGTGCCAGCAGTTACGCGGACTATGGCTACACCTTC. The V gene is TRBV6-5, the J gene TRBJ1-2; D is unclear. Germline CDR1 is MNHEY and CDR2 is SVGAGI. This CDR3 region has 12 residues. The ends were cut back, 2 bases at V and 3 bases at J, with 4 bases in the middle.

This chain uses TRBV30 with TRBJ2-7; a weak D match, TRBD1 (6 bases). The V end was cut by 4 bases, the J end by 1 base, with 11 bases between. CDR3 length: 13 amino acids. The germline V gene encodes CDR1 GTSNPN and CDR2 SVGIG (reference sequence). CDR3 region: CAWKLDRSYEQYF. In DNA, the CDR3 is TGTGCCTGGAAATTGGACAGATCCTACGAGCAGTACTTC.

This chain connects TRBV18 to TRBJ2-1, with 7 bases that match TRBD1. With V trimmed by 3 bases and J by 2 bases, 7 bases remained unmatched. Germline CDR1 is KGHSH and CDR2 is LQKENI. The CDR3 has 16 residues. CDR3 bases: TGTGCCAGCTCACCTTTCGACAGGGTGGCCTACAATGAGCAGTTCTTC. Residues: CASSPFDRVAYNEQFF. Supplemented by reference TRBV18 and TRBJ2-1, the full variable domain reads NAGVMQNPRHLVRRRGQEARLRCSPMKGHSHVYWYRQLPEEGLKFMVYLQKENIIDESGMPKERFSAEFPKEGPSILRIQQVVRGDSAAYFCASSPFDRVAYNEQFFGPGTRLTVL.

This clone has only one observation. The chain combines TRBV29-1 with TRBJ1-3; 9 bases fit TRBD1. V shed 6 bases, J shed 3 bases, and the junction held 6 bases outside the gene matches. The CDR3 covers 14 residues. CDR1 and CDR2 (germline): SQVTM, ANQGSEA. The CDR3, as DNA: TGCAGCGTCCTACAGGGGGCTTTTGGAAACACCATATATTTT. It codes for CSVLQGAFGNTIYF.

The CDR3 DNA is TGTGCCAGCAGCCCCCAGGTCTCCACAGATACGCAGTATTTT. Translating gives CASSPQVSTDTQYF. This rearrangement joins TRBV3-1 (or the pseudogene TRBV3-2) to TRBJ2-3; D is uncertain. Deletions cut 4 bases from V and 2 bases from J, with 10 bases between. In germline, CDR1 is LGHDT, CDR2 YNNKEL (reference sequence). The CDR3 is 14 amino acids.

This chain connects TRBV5-1 to TRBJ2-3, with TRBD2 identical over 11 bases. V dropped 7 bases and J dropped 2; count of bases not matched to a gene: 12. Germline CDR1 reads SGHRS; CDR2 reads YFSETQ. The CDR3 is 17 residues long. CDR3 protein: CASGLTSGSRDTDTQYF. The CDR3 DNA reads TGCGCCAGCGGATTAACTAGCGGGAGTAGGGACACAGATACGCAGTATTTT.

This clone was recorded once. CDR3 in DNA: TGCGCCAGCAGCTTGTGGGGCCCCCTCTCCTACAATGAGCAGTTCTTC. Its protein is CASSLWGPLSYNEQFF. This chain links TRBV5-1 with TRBJ2-1; weak D call: TRBD1 (5 bases). CDR1 is SGHRS and CDR2 is YFSETQ in the germline V gene. Trimming removed 1 base from V and 0 bases from J, with 11 bases in between. The CDR3 sequence is 16 residues long. Using reference TRBV5-1 and TRBJ2-1 for the parts outside the CDR3, the full variable domain is KAGVTQTPRYLIKTRGQQVTLSCSPISGHRSVSWYQQTPGQGLQFLFEYFSETQRNKGNFPGRFSGRQFSNSRSEMNVSTLELGDSALYLCASSLWGPLSYNEQFFGPGTRLTVL.

The chain uses TRBV18 and TRBJ1-2; D ambiguous. Between the trimmed V and J ends, which lost 6 bases and 7 bases, there was a span of 15 bases. CDR3 size: 13 residues. Germline V gene sequence: CDR1 KGHSH, CDR2 LQKENI. The CDR3: CASSPQTGSGYTF. The CDR3 coding sequence is TGTGCCAGCTCTCCTCAAACCGGGTCTGGCTACACCTTC.

This clone turned up a few times. At one end, the junction sequence differs from germline, possibly due to a read error. This chain connects TRBV5-6 to TRBJ2-1; 8 bases fit TRBD1. CDR3 length: 15 amino acids. Germline lookup yields CDR1 SGHDT and CDR2 YYEEEE. The CDR3 sequence: CASTLDRDPYNEQFF. As DNA, the CDR3 is TGTGCCAGCACCTTGGACAGGGACCCCTACAATGAGCAGTTCTTC.

V gene TRBV11-2 combines with J gene TRBJ2-7, with 9 positions matching TRBD2. CDR1 and CDR2 (germline): SGHAT, FQNNGV. V dropped 5 bases and J dropped 2; count of bases not matched to a gene: 10. The CDR3 covers 16 residues. Here the CDR3 reads CASSQSGTSTPYEQYF. The CDR3, as DNA: TGTGCCAGCAGCCAGTCCGGGACTAGCACACCCTACGAGCAGTACTTC.

The chain combines TRBV19 with TRBJ2-1; D is possibly TRBD1 (6 bases). The germline gives CDR1 LNHDA, CDR2 SQIVND (reference sequence). The CDR3 length is 13 residues. Trimming left V 9 bases short and J 1 base short, with 10 bases between. In nucleotides, the CDR3 is TGTGCCAGCCAGGGACATTCCTACAATGAGCAGTTCTTC. Translation: CASQGHSYNEQFF.

The count of this clone is one. The chain couples TRBV11-2 to TRBJ2-2; 8 nucleotides agree with TRBD2. Trimming cost V 6 bases and J 2 bases; bases outside gene matches: 17. This CDR3 has 19 residues. The V gene's germline CDR1 is SGHAT and CDR2 FQNNGV. Written as DNA, the CDR3 is TGTGCCAGCAGGACTTACGTACGCGGGGGGCGGATAAACACCGGGGAGCTGTTTTTT. It specifies CASRTYVRGGRINTGELFF.

The chain is built from TRBV11-2 and TRBJ2-1; TRBD2 aligns across 16 bases. Germline values: CDR1 SGHAT, CDR2 FQNNGV. V lost 1 base to trimming and J lost 7 bases; unmatched junction nucleotides: 7. The CDR3 has 18 amino acids. The CDR3 is CASSLGGTSGGALNEQFF. The CDR3 DNA reads TGTGCCAGCAGCTTAGGAGGGACTAGCGGGGGGGCTTTAAATGAGCAGTTCTTC.

This clone is a singleton in its sample. The gene calls are TRBV27 and TRBJ1-2; D gene ambiguous. Trimming left V 2 bases short and J 3 bases short, with 7 bases between. Germline CDR1 is MNHEY and CDR2 is SMNVEV (reference sequence). The CDR3 runs to 13 residues. The CDR3 loop is CASSLSGYYGYTF. The CDR3 DNA reads TGTGCCAGCAGTTTAAGCGGCTACTATGGCTACACCTTC.

The V gene is TRBV4-1, the J gene TRBJ1-5, with a possible D match to TRBD1 (5 bases). The CDR3 spans 19 residues. V lost 4 bases and J lost 0, with 22 bases in between. Germline-derived CDR1 and CDR2 are MGHRA and YSYEKL. CDR3 loop: CASSPGGTGRELSNQPQHF. Written as DNA, the CDR3 is TGCGCCAGCAGCCCAGGAGGGACCGGCAGGGAACTTAGCAATCAGCCCCAGCATTTT.

The rearrangement joins TRBV19 to TRBJ1-1; maybe TRBD1 (5 bases). Germline values: CDR1 LNHDA, CDR2 SQIVND (reference sequence). The CDR3 spans 14 residues. Between the trimmed V and J ends, which lost 8 bases and 8 bases, there was a span of 21 bases. In nucleotides, the CDR3 is TGTGCCAGTCGCCGACAGTTAACCTACCCCGAAGCTTTCTTT. Translated: CASRRQLTYPEAFF.

This clone was seen only a few times. The DNA for the CDR3 is TGTGCCAGCAGCGCAGGGACAGGGGGCCCTGAAGCTTTCTTT. Translated: CASSAGTGGPEAFF. The J gene is TRBJ1-1, the V gene TRBV7-3, with 12 bases aligning to TRBD1. V trimming: 5 bases; J trimming: 6 bases; junction bases outside the gene matches: 4. The CDR3 is 14 residues long. CDR1 SGHTA and CDR2 FQGTGA come from the germline V gene.

The chain carries TRBV28 and TRBJ1-6; TRBD1 agrees at 9 bases. J lost 11 bases, V lost 2 bases, and 4 bases had no gene match. Germline assignment: CDR1 MDHEN and CDR2 SYDVKM. This CDR3 spans 14 amino acids. Here the CDR3 DNA reads TGTGCCAGCAGTTTAGGGACAGGGTCGACACCCCTCCACTTT. Translation gives CASSLGTGSTPLHF.

The chain joins TRBV7-9 to TRBJ2-1; D is unclear. The CDR3 spans 15 residues. CDR1 SEHNR and CDR2 FQNEAQ come from the germline V gene (reference sequence). V was shortened by 0 bases and J by 14 bases, with 20 bases between the two germline ends. The CDR3 sequence is CASSLAVGFLPPEFF. CDR3 DNA sequence: TGTGCCAGCAGCTTAGCGGTCGGGTTCCTACCCCCCGAGTTCTTC.

In its sample, this clone was seen a few times. The J gene is TRBJ1-5, the V gene TRBV7-8; 7 bases are shared with TRBD1. Germline V gene sequence: CDR1 SGHVS, CDR2 FQNEAQ. The length of the CDR3 is 16 residues. The ends lost 2 bases at V and 2 bases at J; junction bases unmatched: 6. The CDR3 DNA reads as TGTGCCAGCAGCTTACCGAAGGGGGCTGGCAATCAGCCCCAGCATTTT. Amino acid sequence: CASSLPKGAGNQPQHF.